A selection of T cell receptor beta chains follows, all from one sample in a study of OX40 agonist ivuxolimab in advanced cancers. Method: immunoSEQ multiplex PCR; TCRdb's copy keeps in-frame clones and lacks some. The sample carries around 79,000 clones, roughly nine tenths recorded once. This specimen consisted of CD4+ or CD8+ T cells sorted from blood, obtained in a trial of the OX40 agonist ivuxolimab. These receptors came from an adult with an advanced solid tumor such as melanoma, head and neck, liver or kidney cancer. Each CDR3 is given with its conserved first and last residue. Fields, in order: V gene, J gene, D gene, clone size, CDR3 protein, CDR3 DNA. D genes are given only for firm matches. Clone size appears in some rows only: once, few, many, or a class for an expanded clone.

>TRBV10-3|TRBJ2-7|.|.
CAIKESRSYEQYF
TGTGCCATCAAAGAGAGCCGCTCCTACGAGCAGTACTTC
>TRBV6-1|TRBJ1-6|.|.
CASKIYREDNSPLHF
TGTGCCAGCAAAATTTACAGGGAAGATAATTCACCCCTCCACTTT
>TRBV7-6|TRBJ2-7|.|.
CASSDYDEQYF
TGTGCCAGCAGCGATTATGACGAGCAGTACTTC
>TRBV13|TRBJ2-5|TRBD2|once
CASSLRGGQETQYF
TGTGCCAGCAGCTTACGGGGGGGGCAAGAGACCCAGTACTTC
>TRBV4-2|TRBJ1-2|.|.
CASSQPFETVNYGYTF
TGTGCCAGCAGCCAACCTTTCGAGACAGTCAACTATGGCTACACCTTC
>TRBV19|TRBJ1-5|.|.
CASSWGGLNQPQHF
TGTGCCAGTAGTTGGGGGGGGCTTAATCAGCCCCAGCATTTT
>TRBV25-1|TRBJ1-1|.|once
CASSVGTEAFF
TGTGCCAGCAGTGTCGGGACTGAAGCTTTCTTT
>TRBV14|TRBJ2-7|.|.
CASSAYGGRNEQYF
TGTGCCAGCAGCGCCTATGGAGGGAGGAACGAGCAGTACTTC
>TRBV10-3|TRBJ1-2|TRBD1|.
CAISLDREALYGYTF
TGTGCCATCAGTTTGGACAGGGAGGCCCTATATGGCTACACCTTC
>TRBV5-1|TRBJ1-1|.|once
CASSFGGLGDTEAFF
TGCGCCAGCAGCTTTGGGGGCCTGGGTGACACTGAAGCTTTCTTT
>TRBV7-9|TRBJ2-7|.|.
CASSLGAVGQYF
TGTGCCAGCAGCCTAGGAGCGGTGGGGCAGTACTTC
>TRBV27|TRBJ2-7|.|.
CASSNNHYEQYF
TGTGCCAGCAGCAATAATCACTACGAGCAGTACTTC
>TRBV5-6|TRBJ1-4|.|.
CASSLALDPGVREKLFF
TGTGCCAGCAGCTTGGCCCTCGACCCGGGAGTGAGAGAAAAACTGTTTTTT
>TRBV29-1|TRBJ2-1|TRBD2|.
CSVEDQGRGVYNEQFF
TGCAGCGTTGAAGATCAAGGGCGGGGGGTCTACAATGAGCAGTTCTTC
>TRBV7-3|TRBJ2-2|.|.
CASSPRAGELFF
TGTGCCAGCAGCCCCCGGGCCGGGGAGCTGTTTTTT
>TRBV9|TRBJ2-5|TRBD2|.
CASSVGTSGSDAETQYF
TGTGCCAGCAGCGTAGGGACTAGCGGGTCCGACGCGGAGACCCAGTACTTC
>TRBV9|TRBJ1-1|.|.
CASSVADIPLNTEAFF
TGTGCCAGCAGCGTAGCGGACATACCCTTGAACACTGAAGCTTTCTTT
>TRBV9|TRBJ1-6|.|.
CASSEGNSPLHF
TGTGCCAGCAGCGAGGGAAATTCACCCCTCCACTTT
>TRBV30|TRBJ1-4|.|.
CAPAGLRGTNEKLFF
TGTGCCCCGGCGGGTTTAAGAGGAACTAATGAAAAACTGTTTTTT
>TRBV27|TRBJ2-3|TRBD1|.
CASSEGTGGTDTQYF
TGTGCCAGCAGTGAGGGGACAGGGGGCACAGATACGCAGTATTTT
>TRBV9|TRBJ1-3|TRBD1|.
CASSVEGGGGNTIYF
TGTGCCAGCAGCGTAGAAGGGGGCGGTGGAAACACCATATATTTT
>TRBV11-2|TRBJ2-7|TRBD2|.
CASSLGTWREVEQYF
TGTGCCAGCAGCCTAGGTACGTGGCGGGAGGTCGAGCAGTACTTC
>TRBV7-6|TRBJ2-1|.|.
CASSLVGSYNEQFF
TGTGCCAGCAGCTTAGTTGGCAGTTACAATGAGCAGTTCTTC
>TRBV10-1|TRBJ1-3|.|.
CASRDGTRNTIYF
TGCGCCAGCAGGGATGGGACACGAAACACCATATATTTT
>TRBV9|TRBJ2-1|.|.
CASSVDGGHYNEQFF
TGTGCCAGCAGCGTAGACGGGGGCCACTACAATGAGCAGTTCTTC
>TRBV7-3|TRBJ2-1|TRBD2|once
CASSFEAGPGDEQFF
TGTGCCAGCAGCTTCGAAGCGGGGCCCGGGGATGAGCAGTTCTTC
>TRBV19|TRBJ1-1|TRBD1|.
CASKQGWTEAFF
TGTGCCAGTAAACAGGGGTGGACTGAAGCTTTCTTT
>TRBV30|TRBJ1-1|.|few
CAWSRVMNTEAFF
TGTGCCTGGAGCCGGGTCATGAACACTGAAGCTTTCTTT
>TRBV7-6|TRBJ1-6|.|few
CASSLTTVSANSPLHF
TGTGCCAGCAGCCTCACGACAGTGTCCGCTAATTCACCCCTCCACTTT
>TRBV5-1|TRBJ2-7|.|.
CASSSYGTEQYF
TGCGCCAGCAGCTCCTACGGGACGGAGCAGTACTTC
>TRBV11-2|TRBJ2-1|.|.
CASSLGAYNEQFF
TGTGCCAGCAGCTTAGGGGCCTACAATGAGCAGTTCTTC
>TRBV14|TRBJ2-1|.|.
CASSQDSPFSSYNEQFF
TGTGCCAGCAGCCAGGACAGTCCCTTTTCTTCCTACAATGAGCAGTTCTTC
>TRBV7-6|TRBJ2-7|TRBD2|.
CASSAGGAPTTYEQYF
TGTGCCAGCAGCGCGGGGGGGGCCCCAACAACCTACGAGCAGTACTTC
>TRBV9|TRBJ2-2|.|.
CASSGGGGAVRELFF
TGTGCCAGCAGCGGAGGGGGGGGCGCAGTCCGGGAGCTGTTTTTT
>TRBV7-3|TRBJ2-3|TRBD2|.
CASSNTGGSTDTQYF
TGTGCCAGCAGTAACACGGGGGGTAGCACAGATACGCAGTATTTT
>TRBV23-1|TRBJ2-7|.|.
CASSQLPTLGTYEQYF
TGCGCCAGCAGTCAACTACCCACCCTTGGAACCTACGAGCAGTACTTC
>TRBV9|TRBJ1-1|TRBD1|.
CASSAWTGGREAFF
TGTGCCAGCAGCGCTTGGACAGGGGGGAGGGAAGCTTTCTTT
>TRBV7-9|TRBJ1-5|TRBD1|.
CASSRTGLDQPQHF
TGTGCCAGCAGCCGGACAGGGCTGGATCAGCCCCAGCATTTT
>TRBV27|TRBJ1-2|.|.
CASSFGQTSYGYTF
TGTGCCAGCAGTTTCGGACAGACCTCATATGGCTACACCTTC
>TRBV14|TRBJ2-7|.|.
CASSLRQLSYEQYF
TGTGCCAGCAGCCTTCGACAGCTATCCTACGAGCAGTACTTC
>TRBV15|TRBJ2-4|.|.
CATSRARGPTEDIQYF
TGTGCCACCAGCAGAGCTCGGGGGCCCACGGAGGACATTCAGTACTTC
>TRBV5-4|TRBJ2-7|.|.
CASSFGQTTASSYEQYF
TGTGCCAGCAGCTTCGGGCAGACAACCGCGAGCTCCTACGAGCAGTACTTC
>TRBV4-1|TRBJ1-5|.|.
CASSQEEGNQPQHF
TGCGCCAGCAGCCAAGAGGAAGGGAATCAGCCCCAGCATTTT